These 23 T cell receptor beta chains were all obtained from the same sample, sequenced in a study of T-cell memory formation after mild COVID-19. TCRdb used MiXCR to reprocess the 5' RACE reads, holding one entry per CDR3 protein. The table has 90,000 to 130,000 distinct CDR3 sequences, 18% seen once. Sequenced sample: PBMCs or a T cell subset sorted from them (not recorded which). Receptors were obtained from a man between 18 and 29 years old who had mild COVID-19 (a few samples of this study predate the infection). Cell type and time point are not known.

Ten or more counts support this clonotype. The chain couples TRBV9 to TRBJ2-1, with D tentatively TRBD2 (6 bases). Deletions cut 3 bases from V and 9 bases from J, with 13 bases between. The CDR3 runs to 13 residues. Germline assignment: CDR1 SGDLS and CDR2 YYNGEE. This chain's CDR3 is CASSGSWGGEQFF. CDR3 nucleotide sequence: TGTGCCAGCAGCGGTTCGTGGGGAGGTGAGCAGTTCTTC.

This clonotype has at least ten counts. The CDR3 bases are TGTGCCAGTAAACCGCCCGCCGGGACAGGACGCACCGGGGAGCTGTTTTTT. Its protein product is CASKPPAGTGRTGELFF. This chain joins TRBV12-3 or TRBV12-4 and TRBJ2-2; 8 nucleotides agree with TRBD1. After removal of 9 bases from V and 4 bases from J, the junction contained 16 bases not matched to a gene. This CDR3 region has 17 residues.

This clonotype was observed a handful of times. The rearrangement joins TRBV20-1 to TRBJ2-1, with 10 bases matching TRBD2. V was clipped by 4 bases and J by 5 bases; unmatched bases: 5. The germline CDR1 and CDR2 sequences are DFQATT and SNEGSKA (reference sequence). The CDR3 runs to 14 residues. The chain's CDR3 is CSAKTSGVDNEQFF. The CDR3 coding sequence is TGCAGTGCTAAAACTAGCGGGGTCGACAATGAGCAGTTCTTC.

V is TRBV7-2 and J is TRBJ2-2; D is ambiguous. The germline V gene has CDR1 SGHTA and CDR2 FQGNSA. V dropped 5 bases and J dropped 6 bases, with 10 bases sitting between them. The CDR3 is made up of 13 amino acids. CDR3 DNA: TGTGCCAGCAGCCCCCGGATTGCCGGGGAGCTGTTTTTT. It yields the protein CASSPRIAGELFF. Full variable domain (rest looked up from reference TRBV7-2 and TRBJ2-2): GAGVSQSPSNKVTEKGKDVELRCDPISGHTALYWYRQSLGQGLEFLIYFQGNSAPDKSGLPSDRFSAERTGGSVSTLTIQRTQQEDSAVYLCASSPRIAGELFFGEGSRLTVL.

This clonotype was detected many times. This rearrangement joins TRBV12-3 or TRBV12-4 to TRBJ2-7; unclear D gene. V gave up 5 bases and J gave up 2 bases, with 16 bases separating them. The CDR3 consists of 15 residues. Here the CDR3 reads CASSGWGGETYEQYF. CDR3 nucleotides: TGTGCCAGCAGTGGCTGGGGTGGGGAAACCTACGAGCAGTACTTC.

The chain carries TRBV7-8 and TRBJ2-7; D perhaps matches TRBD1 (5 bases). This CDR3 contains 16 residues. V was cut by 1 base and J by 5 bases, with 18 bases left in between. Germline V gives CDR1 SGHVS, CDR2 FQNEAQ. CDR3 sequence (DNA): TGTGCCAGCAGCTTAGAGGTCAGTTCACCCAGGGACGAGCAGTACTTC. Translating it yields CASSLEVSSPRDEQYF.

The genes are TRBV7-6 and TRBJ2-7; D unclear. The CDR3 has 14 residues. Germline assignment: CDR1 SGHVS and CDR2 FNYEAQ. V lost 5 bases and J 0 bases, leaving 11 bases between the germline ends. This chain's CDR3 is CASSVGRSSYEQYF. The CDR3 coding sequence is TGTGCCAGCAGCGTAGGACGTAGCTCCTACGAGCAGTACTTC.

In this sample, this clonotype turned up a few times. This CDR3 reads CASSLVDPRGYNEQFF. The CDR3 DNA sequence: TGCGCCAGCAGCTTGGTGGATCCGAGGGGCTACAATGAGCAGTTCTTC. The V gene is TRBV5-1, the J gene TRBJ2-1; D tentatively fits TRBD1 or TRBD2 (5 bases each). Per the germline V gene, CDR1 is SGHRS and CDR2 is YFSETQ. The CDR3 spans 16 residues. Trimming removed 0 bases from V and 3 bases from J, with 13 bases in between.

This chain links TRBV6-5 with TRBJ1-2; tentatively, D is TRBD1 (5 bases). There are 12 residues in the CDR3. V lost 6 bases to trimming and J lost 6 bases, with 11 bases between them. Germline V gene sequence: CDR1 MNHEY, CDR2 SVGAGI. This CDR3 reads CASSDVRDGYTF. The CDR3 coding sequence is TGTGCCAGCAGCGATGTCAGGGATGGCTACACCTTC.

This chain links TRBV12-3 or TRBV12-4 with TRBJ1-5, with D possibly TRBD1 on 6 matching bases. With 7 bases removed from V and 3 bases from J, the gap between germline ends came to 19 bases. The CDR3 extends over 16 amino acids. This CDR3 is CASTGSVGGPNQPQHF. CDR3 DNA: TGTGCCAGCACAGGGTCAGTCGGGGGCCCCAATCAGCCCCAGCATTTT.

V usage is TRBV7-3 and J usage is TRBJ2-5; perhaps TRBD1 as D (5 bases). V lost 1 base and J lost 7, with 13 bases in between. Germline values: CDR1 SGHTA, CDR2 FQGTGA. CDR3 length: 14 amino acids. The DNA of the CDR3 is TGTGCCAGCAGCTTAAATCTCGGGCAGGGGACCCAGTACTTC. Encoded protein: CASSLNLGQGTQYF.

In this sample, this clonotype turned up many times. The V call is TRBV5-1, the J call TRBJ2-1; D is possibly TRBD2 (7 bases). The CDR3 length is 18 residues. CDR1 is SGHRS and CDR2 is YFSETQ in the germline V gene. With 5 bases removed from V and 8 bases from J, the gap between germline ends came to 29 bases. The CDR3 sequence: CASSQRRPGGDWGDEQFF. The CDR3 DNA is TGCGCCAGCAGTCAACGGCGTCCGGGGGGCGACTGGGGGGATGAGCAGTTCTTC.

This clonotype was seen a handful of times. V gene TRBV7-9 combines with J gene TRBJ2-2; 8 bases agree with TRBD1. CDR1 is SEHNR and CDR2 is FQNEAQ in the germline V gene (reference sequence). CDR3 size: 15 residues. After removal of 5 bases from V and 2 bases from J, the junction contained 4 bases not matched to a gene. The CDR3 DNA sequence: TGTGCCAGCAGCAGACAGGGGTTTAACACCGGGGAGCTGTTTTTT. It translates to CASSRQGFNTGELFF.

This clonotype has just a few counts. V and J are TRBV20-1 and TRBJ2-3; D uncertain. This CDR3 has 14 residues. Germline V CDR1 and CDR2: DFQATT, SNEGSKA (reference sequence). Trimming left V 3 bases short and J 0 bases short, with 10 bases between. CDR3 amino acids: CSASSWPSTDTQYF. The CDR3 bases are TGCAGTGCTAGTTCATGGCCAAGCACAGATACGCAGTATTTT.

This chain connects TRBV4-3 to TRBJ2-4, with TRBD1 matching 9 bases. The J segment lost 0 bases and the V segment lost 4 bases, leaving 4 bases of the junction unmatched. The CDR3 contains 16 residues. Per germline, CDR1 LGHNA and CDR2 YSLEER. CDR3 loop: CASSPGQGTAKNIQYF. The CDR3 bases are TGCGCCAGCAGCCCCGGACAGGGGACAGCCAAAAACATTCAGTACTTC.

This clonotype has just a few counts. One end of the junction is discordant with germline, which a read error may explain. The genes are TRBV3-1 and TRBJ2-5; D gene ambiguous. The germline V gene encodes CDR1 LGHDT and CDR2 YNNKEL (reference sequence). The CDR3 spans 15 residues. CDR3 residues: CASSQGSTVQATQYF. In DNA, the CDR3 is TGTGCCAGCAGCCAAGGCAGCACCGTCCAAGCGACCCAGTACTTC.

This clonotype appeared many times. This chain connects TRBV7-2 to TRBJ2-5; D is possibly TRBD1 or TRBD2 (6 bases each). This CDR3 has 14 residues. V lost 1 base and J 3 bases, leaving 9 bases between the germline ends. Germline CDR1 and CDR2: SGHTA and FQGNSA. The CDR3 sequence is CASSLGGAEETQYF. The CDR3, as DNA: TGTGCCAGCAGCTTAGGGGGGGCGGAAGAGACCCAGTACTTC.

This clonotype was detected a few times. This chain uses TRBV7-2 with TRBJ2-2; D is uncertain. This CDR3 spans 14 amino acids. V lost 5 bases and J lost 6, with 13 bases in between. CDR1 is SGHTA, CDR2 FQGNSA, per germline. CDR3 sequence reads: CASSRPQRPGELFF. DNA of the CDR3: TGTGCCAGCAGCCGACCTCAGAGGCCCGGGGAGCTGTTTTTT.

This clonotype showed up many times. This chain joins TRBV7-2 and TRBJ2-1, with 13 positions matching TRBD2. This CDR3 has 18 amino acids. Germline V gene lookup returns CDR1 SGHTA and CDR2 FQGNSA. The V segment lost 4 bases and the J segment 2 bases; nucleotides outside the gene matches: 8. Written as DNA, the CDR3 is TGTGCCAGCAGCTCCCTTGGGACTAGCGGGGTAACCTACAATGAGCAGTTCTTC. Translation: CASSSLGTSGVTYNEQFF.

The chain uses TRBV4-3 and TRBJ2-1, with D perhaps TRBD2 (7 bases). V gave up 4 bases and J gave up 0 bases, with 13 bases separating them. Looked up from germline, CDR1 is LGHNA and CDR2 is YSLEER. The CDR3 runs 16 residues. For the CDR3, the DNA is TGCGCCAGCAGCCCGCGGGGGCCGAGCTCCTACAATGAGCAGTTCTTC. The encoded protein is CASSPRGPSSYNEQFF.

This clonotype has only a few counts. The rearrangement joins TRBV6-5 to TRBJ2-3, with 10 bases that match TRBD1. This CDR3 contains 15 residues. J gave up 4 bases and V 7 bases, and 8 bases lay outside the gene matches. CDR1 is MNHEY, CDR2 SVGAGI, per germline. The CDR3 bases are TGTGCCAGCAACCTAGACAGGGGGCGGCCAGATACGCAGTATTTT. Its protein product is CASNLDRGRPDTQYF.

This clonotype was counted only a few times. This rearrangement joins TRBV6-6 to TRBJ2-5; 9 nucleotides align to TRBD2. Germline CDR1 and CDR2: MNHNY and SVGAGI (reference sequence). This CDR3 has 14 amino acids. V dropped 8 bases and J dropped 2; count of bases not matched to a gene: 6. The DNA of the CDR3 is TGTGCCAGCTGGCGGGGGGGGCGGCAAGAGACCCAGTACTTC. Its protein is CASWRGGRQETQYF.

The rearrangement links TRBV7-2 to TRBJ1-1; weak D call: TRBD1 (6 bases). The V and J ends lost 5 bases and 5 bases respectively, with 18 bases between them. CDR3 length equals 15 residues. Germline V gives CDR1 SGHTA, CDR2 FQGNSA. Here the CDR3 reads CASSPGALTGTEAFF. The DNA of the CDR3 is TGTGCCAGCAGCCCAGGGGCGCTTACGGGAACTGAAGCTTTCTTT.